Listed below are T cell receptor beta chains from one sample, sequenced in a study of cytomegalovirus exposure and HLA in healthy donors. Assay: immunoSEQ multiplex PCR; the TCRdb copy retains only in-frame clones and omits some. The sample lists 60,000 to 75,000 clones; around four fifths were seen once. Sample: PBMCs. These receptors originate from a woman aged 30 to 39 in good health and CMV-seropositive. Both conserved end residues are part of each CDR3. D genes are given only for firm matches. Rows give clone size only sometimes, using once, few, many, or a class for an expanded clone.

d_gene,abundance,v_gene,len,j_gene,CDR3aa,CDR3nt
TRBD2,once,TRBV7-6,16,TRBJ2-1,CASSLRREGRYNEQFF,TGTGCCAGCAGCTTAAGAAGGGAGGGCCGGTACAATGAGCAGTTCTTC
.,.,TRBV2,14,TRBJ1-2,CASSEAGGSLSYTF,TGTGCCAGCAGTGAAGCGGGAGGCTCTCTGTCCTACACCTTC
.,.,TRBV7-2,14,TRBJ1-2,CASSFRNRAYGYTF,TGTGCCAGCAGCTTTCGGAACAGAGCTTATGGCTACACCTTC
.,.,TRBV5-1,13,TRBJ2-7,CASSFGQPYEQYF,TGCGCCAGCAGCTTCGGACAGCCCTACGAGCAGTACTTC
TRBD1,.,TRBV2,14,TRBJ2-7,CASSPGTGGAEQYF,TGTGCCAGCAGTCCCGGGACAGGGGGCGCCGAGCAGTACTTC
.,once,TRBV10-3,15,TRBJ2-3,CAIRADLTPSYTQYF,TGTGCCATCAGAGCGGACTTGACTCCCTCTTATACGCAGTATTTT
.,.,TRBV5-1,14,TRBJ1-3,CASSGESSGNTIYF,TGCGCCAGCAGCGGAGAGAGCTCTGGAAACACCATATATTTT
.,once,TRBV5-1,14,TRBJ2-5,CASSKGTNQETQYF,TGCGCCAGCAGCAAAGGGACAAATCAAGAGACCCAGTACTTC
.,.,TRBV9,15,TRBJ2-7,CASSVEASSYEEQYF,TGTGCCAGCAGCGTAGAGGCTAGCTCCTACGAGGAGCAGTACTTC
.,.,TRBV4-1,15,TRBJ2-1,CASKGGASSYNEQFF,TGCGCCAGCAAGGGGGGGGCCAGCTCCTACAATGAGCAGTTCTTC
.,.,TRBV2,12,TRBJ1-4,CASRQYNEKLFF,TGTGCCAGTAGACAGTATAATGAAAAACTGTTTTTT
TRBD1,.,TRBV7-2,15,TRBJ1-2,CASSGRTGVNYGYTF,TGTGCCAGCAGCGGGAGGACAGGGGTGAACTATGGCTACACCTTC
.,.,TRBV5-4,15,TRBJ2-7,CASSLGLGSSYEQYF,TGTGCCAGCAGCCTAGGCCTAGGGAGCTCCTACGAGCAGTACTTC
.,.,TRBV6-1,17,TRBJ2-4,CASSEAGQGGVWDIQYF,TGTGCCAGCAGTGAAGCGGGTCAGGGCGGGGTATGGGACATTCAGTACTTC
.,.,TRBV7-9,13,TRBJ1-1,CASNRTPNTEAFF,TGTGCCAGCAACCGGACACCGAACACTGAAGCTTTCTTT
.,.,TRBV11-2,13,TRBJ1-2,CASSEGGFYGYTF,TGTGCCAGCAGCGAAGGGGGATTCTATGGCTACACCTTC
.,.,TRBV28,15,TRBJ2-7,CASSLLRVATYEQYF,TGTGCCAGCAGTTTATTGAGGGTAGCGACCTACGAGCAGTACTTC
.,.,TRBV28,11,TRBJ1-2,CASKQIFTYTF,TGTGCCAGCAAACAAATTTTCACCTACACCTTC
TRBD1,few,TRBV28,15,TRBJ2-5,CASRSGQANQETQYF,TGTGCCAGCAGGTCGGGACAGGCGAACCAAGAGACCCAGTACTTC
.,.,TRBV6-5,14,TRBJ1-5,CASSPQASNQPQHF,TGTGCCAGCAGTCCTCAAGCTAGCAATCAGCCCCAGCATTTT
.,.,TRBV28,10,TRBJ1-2,CASSLDGYTF,TGTGCCAGCAGTCTAGATGGCTACACCTTC
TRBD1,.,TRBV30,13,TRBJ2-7,CAWGRTGMDEQYF,TGTGCCTGGGGACGGACAGGGATGGACGAGCAGTACTTC
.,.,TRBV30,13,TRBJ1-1,CAWSEDTSSEAFF,TGTGCCTGGAGTGAGGACACCTCCAGTGAAGCTTTCTTT
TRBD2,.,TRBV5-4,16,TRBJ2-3,CASSITSGKPTDTQYF,TGTGCCAGCAGCATTACTAGCGGGAAACCCACAGATACGCAGTATTTT
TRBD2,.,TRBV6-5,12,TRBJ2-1,CASSKPGTSKFF,TGTGCCAGCAGTAAACCCGGGACTAGTAAGTTCTTC
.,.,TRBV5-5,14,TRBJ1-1,CASSFLQAVTEAFF,TGTGCCAGCAGCTTTCTACAGGCGGTCACTGAAGCTTTCTTT
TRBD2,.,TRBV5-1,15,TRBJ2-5,CASSFLAGAAETQYF,TGCGCCAGCAGCTTTTTGGCGGGAGCAGCGGAGACCCAGTACTTC
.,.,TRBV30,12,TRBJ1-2,CAWRMGLYGYTF,TGTGCCTGGAGGATGGGACTCTATGGCTACACCTTC
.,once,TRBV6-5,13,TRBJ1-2,CASSYGQVYGYTF,TGTGCCAGCAGTTATGGGCAGGTCTATGGCTACACCTTC
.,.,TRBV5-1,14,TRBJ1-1,CASSSGGGGTEAFF,TGCGCCAGCAGCTCGGGGGGAGGGGGCACTGAAGCTTTCTTT
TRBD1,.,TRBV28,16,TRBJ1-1,CASSLGLGTGVTEAFF,TGTGCCAGCAGTTTAGGGCTTGGGACAGGGGTCACTGAAGCTTTCTTT
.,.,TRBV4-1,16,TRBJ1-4,CASSQDPPGGDEKLFF,TGCGCCAGCAGCCAAGATCCCCCCGGGGGGGACGAAAAACTGTTTTTT
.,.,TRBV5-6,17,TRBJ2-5,CASGRDSISRGQETQYF,TGTGCCAGCGGGCGGGACAGTATCTCGAGAGGCCAAGAGACCCAGTACTTC
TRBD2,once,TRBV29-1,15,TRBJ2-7,CSVGFSGSYSYEQYF,TGCAGCGTTGGGTTTAGCGGGTCCTACTCCTACGAGCAGTACTTC
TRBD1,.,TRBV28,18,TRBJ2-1,CASRLGRGLAGSYNEQFF,TGTGCCAGCAGACTCGGCAGGGGGCTGGCGGGGAGCTACAATGAGCAGTTCTTC
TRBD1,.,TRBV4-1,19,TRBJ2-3,CASSPTLPGQGLGTDTQYF,TGCGCCAGCAGCCCAACCCTCCCGGGACAGGGGTTGGGCACAGATACGCAGTATTTT
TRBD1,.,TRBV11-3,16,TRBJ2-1,CASSLNRGTGYNEQFF,TGTGCCAGCAGCTTAAACAGGGGTACCGGCTACAATGAGCAGTTCTTC